This record concerns one T cell receptor beta chain sequence. Its antigen is currently unknown. The method was immunoSEQ multiplex PCR; TCRdb's version includes in-frame clones alone and lacks a portion of them. The sample includes more than 80,000 clones, approximately 91% of them seen just once. The record originates from a study of OX40 agonist ivuxolimab in advanced cancers. Study in general: The patients received ivuxolimab by intravenous route every 2 weeks at 0.01 to 10 mg/kg.

Study-wide points: At 0.1 to 3.0 mg/kg, clonal expansion of CD4+ and CD8+ blood T cells had occurred by week 6. Normalized expansion of T-cell clones was also low for some nonresponders.

Looked up from germline, CDR1 is SNHLY and CDR2 is FYNNEI. V lost 4 bases, J lost 2 bases, and 9 bases stayed unmatched. CDR3 length: 16 residues. The sample consisted of CD4+ or CD8+ T cells sorted from blood, taken in a trial of the OX40 agonist ivuxolimab. This chain joins TRBV2 and TRBJ2-3; TRBD2 matches at 7 bases. This receptor was identified in an adult with an advanced solid tumor such as melanoma, head and neck, liver or kidney cancer. The DNA for the CDR3 is TGTGCCAGCAGTGGTGGTAGCGGGCAACACACAGATACGCAGTATTTT. It encodes CASSGGSGQHTDTQYF.